This TCR beta chain was identified in a study of T cells in women clearing cervical HPV infection. The overall study: Controls were women whose single incident HPV16 infection cleared within 12 months without precancer or cancer. HLA type could not be excluded as a confounder.

Study-level results: TRBV6-7 abundance was lower in cases than controls (approximately 0.1% versus 0.17%).

The J segment lost 4 bases and the V segment lost 1 base, leaving 11 bases of the junction unmatched. CDR1 is SQVTM, CDR2 ANQGSEA, per germline. The CDR3 spans 16 residues. Details on this clone: What it binds is not known. Read sequence stops 3 residues before the CDR3 end, and the germline J gene provides the missing end.

Average input was around 1,200 ng genomic DNA for immunoSEQ TCR beta CDR3 amplification. Sequenced by immunoSEQ multiplex PCR; TCRdb stores in-frame clones only, minus some. The ten top clones account for about a sixth, within a sample of 25,000 to 30,000 clones. The sequenced material came from blood buffy coat. The sequence came from a woman between 18 and 75 years old with a cervical HPV16 infection that either progressed to CIN3+ or cleared (not recorded which). V usage is TRBV29-1 and J usage is TRBJ2-5; 8 bases are a match to TRBD2. CDR3 in amino acids: CSVEGDYGTSVETQYF. The CDR3 bases that were read are TGCAGCGTTGAAGGGGACTATGGGACTAGTGTAGAGACC.